This T cell receptor beta chain was found in a study of T cell repertoires in cytomegalovirus infection. Across the study: CMV infection together with matching HLA type was indicated by public TCR beta signatures.

Each CDR3 protein gets one entry after TCRdb re-called the reads with MiXCR. The sample records around 530,000 distinct CDR3 sequences, approximately 25% being singletons. On this clonotype itself: The antigen remains unidentified.

This CDR3 has 16 residues. V shed 8 bases, J shed 4 bases, and the junction held 14 bases outside the gene matches. The study's findings and limits: People with CMV and the relevant HLA were identified by cumulative public TCR beta family frequency. There were HLA-C-restricted CMV-specific TCR beta clonotypes dominating the ex vivo response.

Sequences were obtained from PBMCs. This clonotype was sampled from a human donor in good health (CMV status not recorded). Some clones in this sample may be carry-over from other donors' samples. The chain couples TRBV12-3 or TRBV12-4 to TRBJ1-1, with TRBD1 identical over 9 bases. CDR3: CASSLGLGQGLTEAFF. The CDR3 coding sequence is TGTGCCAGCTCCCTTGGGCTGGGACAGGGACTCACTGAAGCTTTCTTT.